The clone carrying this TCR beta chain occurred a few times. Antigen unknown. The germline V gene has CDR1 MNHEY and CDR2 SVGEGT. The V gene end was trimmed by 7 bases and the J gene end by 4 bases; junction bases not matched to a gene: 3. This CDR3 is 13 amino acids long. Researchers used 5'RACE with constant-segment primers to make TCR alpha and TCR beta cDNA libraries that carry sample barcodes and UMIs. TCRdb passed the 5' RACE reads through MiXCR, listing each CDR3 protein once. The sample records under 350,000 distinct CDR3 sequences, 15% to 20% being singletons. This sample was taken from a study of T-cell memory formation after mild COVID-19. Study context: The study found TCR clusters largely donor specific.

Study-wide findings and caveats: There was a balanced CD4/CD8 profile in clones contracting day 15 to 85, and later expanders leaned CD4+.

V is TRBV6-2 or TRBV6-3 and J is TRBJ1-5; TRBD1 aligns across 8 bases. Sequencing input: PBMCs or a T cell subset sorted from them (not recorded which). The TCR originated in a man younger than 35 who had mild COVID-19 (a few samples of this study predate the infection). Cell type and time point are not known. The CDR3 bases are TGTGCCAGCATCCAGGGGGCGAATCAGCCCCAGCATTTT. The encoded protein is CASIQGANQPQHF.